Given below is one T cell receptor (beta chain) in context. Original processing notes: Estimation of nucleated cell counts was performed using reference gene primer amplification. This table comes from immunoSEQ multiplex PCR, and its TCRdb copy is limited to in-frame clones, with some not included. From that table come the V and J calls and clone size; the DNA was used to work out D and trimming. Of approximately 170,000 clones listed, 70% to 90% are singletons. This entry is derived from a study of blood T cell repertoires in COVID-19. Participants came from some 26 US areas, aged about 18 to 89 years. The J segment lost 1 base and the V segment lost 5 bases, leaving 4 bases of the junction unmatched. Germline-derived CDR1 and CDR2 are PRHDT and FYEKMQ (reference sequence). The CDR3 sequence is 15 residues long.

V usage is TRBV13 and J usage is TRBJ2-1; 8 bases map to TRBD1. This TCR derives from a woman in her forties or fifties who had recovered from COVID-19. The sequencing input was PBMCs or T cells enriched from blood (not recorded which). CDR3 loop: CASSHRQGSYNEQFF. CDR3 DNA sequence: TGTGCCAGCAGCCATCGACAGGGGTCCTACAATGAGCAGTTCTTC.